These 21 T cell receptor beta chains share one sample of origin, sequenced in a study of blood T cell repertoires in COVID-19. TCRdb keeps only in-frame clones here, not all; method: immunoSEQ multiplex PCR. The table records about 190,000 clones, 84% of them present only once. Sequencing was performed on peripheral blood. The source is a woman aged 70-85 years with active or convalescent COVID-19.

The rearrangement links TRBV11-3 to TRBJ2-5; 7 nucleotides match TRBD1. V shed 1 base and J 2 bases; nucleotides not matched to a gene: 7. Germline CDR1 is SGHNT and CDR2 is YENEEA. This CDR3 comprises 16 residues. CDR3 amino acids: CASSLGEQGRQETQYF. For the CDR3, the DNA is TGTGCCAGCAGCTTAGGTGAACAGGGGCGGCAAGAGACCCAGTACTTC.

This clone came up a few times. A junction end diverges from the germline sequence, so it may reflect a read error. This chain joins TRBV28 and TRBJ2-7; D might be TRBD2 (5 bases). This CDR3 comprises 17 residues. Germline CDR1 MDHEN, CDR2 SYDVKM. The CDR3 loop reads CASSLPSQLAVSDEQYF. CDR3 in DNA: TGTGCCAGCAGTTTACCCTCTCAGCTAGCCGTCTCCGACGAGCAGTACTTC.

This clone has just a few counts. The chain employs TRBV3-1 (or the pseudogene TRBV3-2) and TRBJ1-2, with a tentative D call TRBD1 (5 bases). Trimming left V 0 bases short and J 8 bases short, with 13 bases between. Germline-derived CDR1 and CDR2 are LGHDT and YNNKEL (reference sequence). This CDR3 spans 14 amino acids. The CDR3 sequence is CASSQDRGRDGYTF. The CDR3 DNA is TGTGCCAGCAGCCAAGACCGGGGGAGGGACGGCTACACCTTC.

This chain joins TRBV5-1 and TRBJ2-1; D possibly corresponds to TRBD1 (6 bases). V gave up 3 bases and J gave up 7 bases, with 17 bases separating them. Germline CDR1 reads SGHRS; CDR2 reads YFSETQ. The CDR3 contains 15 residues. CDR3 protein: CASSYNQGRSNEQFF. CDR3 DNA: TGCGCCAGCAGCTATAACCAGGGGCGGTCGAATGAGCAGTTCTTC.

V usage is TRBV4-1 and J usage is TRBJ1-5, with 9 bases matching TRBD1. The CDR3 is 19 residues long. Per the germline V gene, CDR1 is MGHRA and CDR2 is YSYEKL. V was clipped by 0 bases and J by 0 bases; unmatched bases: 9. The CDR3 nucleotides read TGCGCCAGCAGCCAAGAGGGACAGGGTGTGATCAATAGCAATCAGCCCCAGCATTTT. Translation: CASSQEGQGVINSNQPQHF.

This rearrangement joins TRBV6-2 or TRBV6-3 to TRBJ1-4; D is perhaps TRBD1 (6 bases). V lost 2 bases and J lost 4, with 17 bases in between. Germline CDR1 reads MNHEY; CDR2 reads SVGEGT. This CDR3 comprises 17 residues. As DNA, the CDR3 is TGTGCCAGCAGTTACGACTCACCAGACAGGTATAATGAAAAACTGTTTTTT. It translates to CASSYDSPDRYNEKLFF.

The V and J genes are TRBV18 and TRBJ1-6; 9 bases line up with TRBD1. Trimming took 1 base from V and 5 from J; bases not matched to a gene: 0. The CDR3 has 15 residues. Germline V gene lookup returns CDR1 KGHSH and CDR2 LQKENI. The CDR3 DNA sequence: TGTGCCAGCTCACCACGGACAGGGGATAATTCACCCCTCCACTTT. Translated, it gives CASSPRTGDNSPLHF.

The chain has TRBV5-1 and TRBJ1-1; no reliable D call. V dropped 4 bases and J dropped 1 base, with 8 bases sitting between them. From germline, CDR1 is SGHRS and CDR2 YFSETQ. The CDR3 spans 13 residues. CDR3 bases: TGCGCCAGCAGCGCAACCGGGAACACTGAAGCTTTCTTT. Amino acid sequence: CASSATGNTEAFF.

This chain connects TRBV5-1 to TRBJ1-3; D might be TRBD1 (5 bases). Per the germline V gene, CDR1 is SGHRS and CDR2 is YFSETQ. The V and J ends lost 0 bases and 4 bases respectively, with 11 bases between them. The CDR3 totals 15 residues. The CDR3 loop is CASSLGVPGGNTIYF. CDR3 DNA: TGCGCCAGCAGCTTGGGGGTACCAGGGGGAAACACCATATATTTT. The full variable domain, with the rest looked up from reference TRBV5-1 and TRBJ1-3, is KAGVTQTPRYLIKTRGQQVTLSCSPISGHRSVSWYQQTPGQGLQFLFEYFSETQRNKGNFPGRFSGRQFSNSRSEMNVSTLELGDSALYLCASSLGVPGGNTIYFGEGSWLTVV.

In its sample, this clone was seen once. This chain connects TRBV27 to TRBJ1-5, with D perhaps matching TRBD1 (5 bases). In germline, CDR1 is MNHEY, CDR2 SMNVEV (reference sequence). CDR3 size: 16 residues. Trimming pared 5 bases from V and 0 bases from J, leaving 14 bases between. CDR3 in amino acids: CASSALNRPSNQPQHF. In DNA, the CDR3 is TGTGCCAGCAGTGCCCTCAACAGGCCTAGCAATCAGCCCCAGCATTTT.

This chain joins TRBV27 and TRBJ2-1, with no clear D. The ends were cut back, 6 bases at V and 10 bases at J, with 13 bases in the middle. Per the germline V gene, CDR1 is MNHEY and CDR2 is SMNVEV (reference sequence). CDR3 length: 12 amino acids. The CDR3 spells CASSQRNLEQFF. The CDR3 nucleotides are TGTGCCAGCAGCCAGCGTAACTTAGAGCAGTTCTTC.

This chain links TRBV7-3 with TRBJ2-1, with 10 bases aligning to TRBD2. Germline lookup yields CDR1 SGHTA and CDR2 FQGTGA. The CDR3 covers 16 residues. J was trimmed by 0 bases and V by 6 bases; bases with no gene match: 5. This CDR3 reads CASSQAGGTSYNEQFF. The CDR3 nucleotides are TGTGCCAGCAGTCAAGCGGGAGGGACCTCCTACAATGAGCAGTTCTTC.

This CDR3 is CASSLETGGEYLHF. The DNA of the CDR3 is TGCGCCAGCAGCTTGGAGACAGGGGGCGAGTACCTCCACTTT. The rearrangement uses TRBV5-1 and TRBJ1-6, with 10 positions matching TRBD1. This CDR3 contains 14 residues. Germline CDR1 SGHRS, CDR2 YFSETQ. The junction had 6 bases not matched to a gene; V was cut back by 0 bases and J by 15 bases.

The rearrangement uses TRBV28 and TRBJ2-7, with 7 bases matching TRBD1. Germline values: CDR1 MDHEN, CDR2 SYDVKM. The CDR3 is 14 residues long. Trimming at V came to 3 bases and at J to 6 bases, leaving 8 bases not matched to a gene. CDR3 residues: CASSFDRDPAEQYF. The CDR3 DNA is TGTGCCAGCAGTTTTGACAGGGACCCAGCCGAGCAGTACTTC.

The rearrangement joins TRBV3-1 (or the pseudogene TRBV3-2) to TRBJ1-1, with 7 bases that match TRBD1. The germline V gene encodes CDR1 LGHDT and CDR2 YNNKEL (reference sequence). The CDR3 sequence is 13 residues long. The V segment lost 4 bases and the J segment 5 bases; nucleotides outside the gene matches: 4. The CDR3 DNA reads as TGTGCCAGCAGCCGACCAGGGGGGACTGAAGCTTTCTTT. This gives the protein CASSRPGGTEAFF.

This clone was recorded once. The chain combines TRBV6-5 with TRBJ2-1, with 8 bases aligning to TRBD2. V was pared by 7 bases and J by 7 bases, with 12 bases of the junction left unmatched. Germline V gene data show CDR1 as MNHEY and CDR2 as SVGAGI. The CDR3 totals 15 residues. The CDR3 DNA reads as TGTGCCAGCAAACCCTTGGGCGGGAGGACGAATGAGCAGTTCTTC. It specifies CASKPLGGRTNEQFF.

This chain uses TRBV2 with TRBJ2-5, with 9 bases matching TRBD2. V lost 7 bases, J lost 5 bases, and 8 bases stayed unmatched. This CDR3 is built from 14 residues. CDR1 is SNHLY, CDR2 FYNNEI, per germline. CDR3 nucleotides: TGTGCCAGCATGGTAGCGGGAGAGGGGGAGACCCAGTACTTC. Translating gives CASMVAGEGETQYF.

The CDR3 DNA follows: TGTGCCTGGAGGAGGGACAGGGAACGGAGAACTGGAAACACCATATATTTT. Translated, it gives CAWRRDRERRTGNTIYF. This chain joins TRBV30 and TRBJ1-3, with 9 bases that match TRBD1. The V segment lost 3 bases and the J segment 2 bases; nucleotides outside the gene matches: 11. CDR3 length equals 17 residues. From germline, CDR1 is GTSNPN and CDR2 SVGIG (reference sequence). The variable domain in full, completed from reference TRBV30 and TRBJ1-3, reads SQTIHQWPATLVQPVGSPLSLECTVEGTSNPNLYWYRQAAGRGLQLLFYSVGIGQISSEVPQNLSASRPQDRQFILSSKKLLLSDSGFYLCAWRRDRERRTGNTIYFGEGSWLTVV.

This chain uses TRBV5-1 with TRBJ1-1, with a weak D call TRBD1 (6 bases). V lost 0 bases and J lost 11, with 17 bases in between. Germline CDR1 SGHRS, CDR2 YFSETQ. The CDR3 sequence is 14 residues long. This CDR3 reads CASSLAGRGSRAFF. DNA of the CDR3: TGCGCCAGCAGCTTGGCCGGCAGGGGTTCGCGCGCTTTCTTT.

CDR3 in amino acids: CASSIGGGSSGGVYEQYF. Written as DNA, the CDR3 is TGTGCCAGTAGTATAGGAGGTGGAAGTAGCGGAGGAGTCTACGAGCAGTACTTC. The chain links TRBV19 to TRBJ2-7; tentative D call: TRBD2 (6 bases). Looked up from germline, CDR1 is LNHDA and CDR2 is SQIVND (reference sequence). The CDR3 has 18 residues. V was pared by 1 base and J by 3 bases, with 22 bases between.

The chain has TRBV2 and TRBJ1-2, with 7 bases matching TRBD1. This CDR3 is built from 13 residues. After removal of 6 bases from V and 7 bases from J, the junction contained 8 bases not matched to a gene. Germline V gene data show CDR1 as SNHLY and CDR2 as FYNNEI. The CDR3 reads CASSPTGKGGYTF. In DNA form, the CDR3 reads TGTGCCAGCAGCCCGACAGGGAAGGGTGGCTACACCTTC.